The 25 T cell receptor beta chains below all came from one sample that was sequenced in a study of blood T cell repertoires in COVID-19. Libraries were prepared by immunoSEQ multiplex PCR; TCRdb keeps only in-frame clonotypes and omits some of them. This table holds around 94,000 clones, 80% to 85% found once. The source material was peripheral blood. Receptor source: a man in his 60s with acute or convalescent COVID-19.

The chain uses TRBV7-3 and TRBJ1-6; D not resolved. CDR3 length: 13 amino acids. V lost 2 bases to trimming and J lost 6 bases, with 5 bases between them. Germline-derived CDR1 and CDR2 are SGHTA and FQGTGA. CDR3 sequence (DNA): TGTGCCAGCAGCTTACAGTTTAATTCACCCCTCCACTTT. Its protein product is CASSLQFNSPLHF.

The chain couples TRBV7-3 to TRBJ2-7; 7 bases match TRBD1. The CDR3 has 13 amino acids. CDR1 is SGHTA and CDR2 is FQGTGA in the germline V gene. Losses at the gene ends were 5 bases for V and 5 bases for J; bases not matched to a gene: 6. For the CDR3, the DNA is TGTGCCAGCAGCGCGACAGGGCCCCACGAGCAGTACTTC. Translating it yields CASSATGPHEQYF.

The chain uses TRBV6-6 and TRBJ2-1, with D perhaps matching TRBD1 (5 bases). The germline CDR1 and CDR2 sequences are MNHNY and SVGAGI (reference sequence). V lost 6 bases and J 6 bases, leaving 15 bases between the germline ends. The CDR3 has 14 residues. As DNA, the CDR3 is TGTGCCAGCAGCCGATCTAGGGGTAGCAATGAGCAGTTCTTC. It yields the protein CASSRSRGSNEQFF.

This clone showed up just a few times. The CDR3 reads CASNPSGAGGTGELFF. The CDR3 DNA reads TGCGCCAGCAACCCCAGCGGCGCAGGGGGCACCGGGGAGCTGTTTTTT. This chain links TRBV4-3 with TRBJ2-2; 7 bases are a match to TRBD1. Germline CDR1 is LGHNA and CDR2 is YSLEER. This CDR3 comprises 16 residues. The ends lost 7 bases at V and 4 bases at J; junction bases unmatched: 12.

This clone turned up a few times. This chain connects TRBV11-2 to TRBJ2-7, with 11 bases that match TRBD2. The V and J ends lost 1 base and 3 bases, in that order; junction bases with no gene match: 8. Germline V CDR1 and CDR2: SGHAT, FQNNGV. The CDR3 totals 17 residues. In DNA form, the CDR3 reads TGTGCCAGCAGCTTAGGACCCCTGACTAGCGGGGTCTACGAGCAGTACTTC. Its protein is CASSLGPLTSGVYEQYF.

The chain is built from TRBV30 and TRBJ1-2, with D perhaps TRBD1 (5 bases). Germline V gene data show CDR1 as GTSNPN and CDR2 as SVGIG (reference sequence). V was cut by 3 bases and J by 6 bases, with 17 bases left in between. The CDR3 sequence is 14 residues long. DNA of the CDR3: TGTGCCTGGAGACGGGTGGGCGGGGCAGATGGCTACACCTTC. Translating it yields CAWRRVGGADGYTF.

The chain has TRBV5-1 and TRBJ1-2, with 8 bases aligning to TRBD1. CDR1 and CDR2 from the germline V gene are SGHRS and YFSETQ. V shed 4 bases, J shed 6 bases, and the junction held 11 bases outside the gene matches. The CDR3 has 15 amino acids. The CDR3 DNA reads as TGCGCCAGCAGCCTATACGGACAGGGCAATAATGGCTACACCTTC. Translation: CASSLYGQGNNGYTF.

The V and J genes are TRBV28 and TRBJ1-1; 10 bases are shared with TRBD1. J lost 0 bases, V lost 2 bases, and 6 bases had no gene match. The CDR3 is made up of 17 amino acids. Germline lookup yields CDR1 MDHEN and CDR2 SYDVKM. CDR3 bases: TGTGCCAGCAGTTTACGTTCGGACAGGGGGATGAACACTGAAGCTTTCTTT. Translation: CASSLRSDRGMNTEAFF.

This clone was seen only a few times. The rearrangement joins TRBV9 to TRBJ1-4; 9 nucleotides align to TRBD1. The CDR3 is made up of 14 amino acids. Trimming removed 4 bases from V and 6 bases from J; junction bases left unmatched: 4. Germline CDR1 and CDR2: SGDLS and YYNGEE. The CDR3 DNA is TGTGCCAGCAGCATAACAGGGGGCTATGAAAAACTGTTTTTT. This encodes CASSITGGYEKLFF.

The V call is TRBV5-6, the J call TRBJ2-2, with TRBD1 matching 7 bases. Per the germline V gene, CDR1 is SGHDT and CDR2 is YYEEEE. With 4 bases clipped from V and 1 base from J, the junction kept 4 bases outside the gene matches. The CDR3 loop spans 15 amino acids. Here the CDR3 reads CASSPTGLNTGELFF. CDR3 bases: TGTGCCAGCAGCCCGACAGGGTTGAACACCGGGGAGCTGTTTTTT.

The J gene is TRBJ1-5, the V gene TRBV27, with 8 bases matching TRBD1. Germline V gives CDR1 MNHEY, CDR2 SMNVEV (reference sequence). This CDR3 contains 14 residues. The V and J ends lost 4 bases and 6 bases, in that order; junction bases with no gene match: 5. Written as DNA, the CDR3 is TGTGCCAGCAGTTCGACAGGGGCGGGTCAGCCCCAGCATTTT. Translation gives CASSSTGAGQPQHF.

This clone was recorded a few times. The chain couples TRBV19 to TRBJ1-1; D remains unclear. This CDR3 is 13 amino acids long. The germline V and J ends were trimmed by 3 bases and 1 base, with 6 bases remaining between them. Germline-derived CDR1 and CDR2 are LNHDA and SQIVND (reference sequence). The CDR3 loop reads CASSMTSNTEAFF. CDR3 nucleotide sequence: TGTGCCAGTAGTATGACATCGAACACTGAAGCTTTCTTT.

As regards this clone: The junction departs from the called germline gene at one end, perhaps through a read error. The rearrangement joins TRBV29-1 to TRBJ1-3; TRBD1 is a possible D gene (6 bases). Germline CDR1 reads SQVTM; CDR2 reads ANQGSEA. This CDR3 region has 15 residues. CDR3 coding DNA: TGCAGCGTTGATTCTCCGGGACAATCTGGCAACACCATATATTTT. Translated, it gives CSVDSPGQSGNTIYF.

The chain combines TRBV18 with TRBJ1-1; perhaps TRBD1 as D (5 bases). Germline V CDR1 and CDR2: KGHSH, LQKENI. The CDR3 is made up of 13 amino acids. The V and J ends lost 2 bases and 7 bases respectively, with 11 bases between them. The CDR3 DNA is TGTGCCAGCTCACCAACTCAGGGCGGTGAAGCTTTCTTT. It specifies CASSPTQGGEAFF.

The J gene is TRBJ1-5, the V gene TRBV6-5, with TRBD1 identical over 7 bases. The CDR3 has 15 amino acids. V lost 6 bases and J lost 3; bases outside the gene matches: 8. CDR1 MNHEY and CDR2 SVGAGI come from the germline V gene. The DNA for the CDR3 is TGTGCCAGCAGCCTATATGACAGGGACAATCAGCCCCAGCATTTT. It translates to CASSLYDRDNQPQHF.

V and J are TRBV2 and TRBJ1-6, with a tentative D call TRBD1 (5 bases). The V end lost 7 bases, the J end lost 3 bases, and 13 bases lay between the germline ends. Germline-derived CDR1 and CDR2 are SNHLY and FYNNEI. The CDR3 is 15 amino acids. In DNA, the CDR3 is TGTGCCAGCACCATGACAGACGTCTATAATTCACCCCTCCACTTT. Amino acid sequence: CASTMTDVYNSPLHF. Drawing the rest from reference TRBV2 and TRBJ1-6, the complete variable domain is EPEVTQTPSHQVTQMGQEVILRCVPISNHLYFYWYRQILGQKVEFLVSFYNNEISEKSEIFDDQFSVERPDGSNFTLKIRSTKLEDSAMYFCASTMTDVYNSPLHFGNGTRLTVT.

The rearrangement uses TRBV7-3 and TRBJ2-1; a weak D match, TRBD2 (5 bases). The ends were cut back, 0 bases at V and 4 bases at J, with 13 bases in the middle. The CDR3 has 16 residues. Germline CDR1 SGHTA, CDR2 FQGTGA. CDR3 DNA sequence: TGTGCCAGCAGCTTAACGACGGGGAAGGGATACAATGAGCAGTTCTTC. Encoded protein: CASSLTTGKGYNEQFF.

The V call is TRBV6-5, the J call TRBJ1-2; D unclear. CDR3 size: 14 residues. V lost 0 bases, J lost 4 bases, and 9 bases lay in between. Per germline, CDR1 MNHEY and CDR2 SVGAGI. CDR3 in DNA: TGTGCCAGCAGTTACTCACAGATCTCCTATGGCTACACCTTC. This sequence encodes CASSYSQISYGYTF.

The genes are TRBV4-2 and TRBJ2-5, with TRBD2 matching over 9 bases. Germline V gives CDR1 LGHNA, CDR2 YNFKEQ. The CDR3 is 16 residues long. Trimming at V came to 0 bases and at J to 5 bases, leaving 7 bases not matched to a gene. The CDR3 reads CASSQDMAGGTETQYF. DNA for the CDR3: TGTGCCAGCAGCCAAGATATGGCGGGGGGGACCGAGACCCAGTACTTC.

J is TRBJ1-2 and V is TRBV5-4; D possibly corresponds to TRBD1 (5 bases). This CDR3 comprises 13 residues. With 5 bases removed from V and 6 bases from J, the gap between germline ends came to 14 bases. From germline, CDR1 is SGHNT and CDR2 YYREEE (reference sequence). CDR3 DNA: TGTGCCAGCAGTTCAGACAGCGCCCATGGCTACACCTTC. Encoded protein: CASSSDSAHGYTF.

V usage is TRBV19 and J usage is TRBJ2-7, with TRBD2 identical over 8 bases. The CDR3 totals 17 residues. The ends lost 11 bases at V and 3 bases at J; junction bases unmatched: 21. The germline gives CDR1 LNHDA, CDR2 SQIVND (reference sequence). CDR3 in amino acids: CAGVGGEIEKRHYEQYF. For the CDR3, the DNA is TGTGCCGGCGTCGGGGGGGAAATTGAGAAACGGCACTACGAGCAGTACTTC.

The J gene is TRBJ1-5, the V gene TRBV6-2 or TRBV6-3; no definite D call. Germline V gene sequence: CDR1 MNHEY, CDR2 SVGEGT. The CDR3 runs 15 residues. The V end was cut by 5 bases, the J end by 1 base, with 12 bases between. This chain's CDR3 is CASSPGVRSNQPQHF. The CDR3 DNA follows: TGTGCCAGCAGTCCCGGGGTTAGGAGCAATCAGCCCCAGCATTTT.

The rearrangement uses TRBV24-1 and TRBJ1-1; a weak D match, TRBD1 (6 bases). CDR3 length: 13 amino acids. V was shortened by 3 bases and J by 8 bases, with 12 bases between the two germline ends. Germline CDR1 is KGHDR and CDR2 is SFDVKD. The CDR3 here is CATSDPGTTEAFF. The CDR3 DNA reads TGTGCCACCAGTGATCCCGGGACAACAGAAGCTTTCTTT.

This clone has a handful of counts. V and J are TRBV25-1 and TRBJ2-5; weak D call: TRBD2 (7 bases). CDR1 and CDR2 (germline): MGHDK, SYGVNS. The CDR3 consists of 15 residues. The V end lost 3 bases, the J end lost 1 base, and 12 bases lay between the germline ends. Here the CDR3 reads CASSELGGAQETQYF. For the CDR3, the DNA is TGTGCCAGCAGTGAGTTAGGGGGGGCCCAAGAGACCCAGTACTTC.

This clone has just a few counts. V usage is TRBV9 and J usage is TRBJ1-3, with 9 bases fitting TRBD1. Germline CDR1 SGDLS, CDR2 YYNGEE. After removal of 4 bases from V and 4 bases from J, the junction contained 9 bases not matched to a gene. The CDR3 runs 16 residues. The DNA of the CDR3 is TGTGCCAGCAGCCCGGGGGGGACAGGGACGGGAAACACCATATATTTT. This encodes CASSPGGTGTGNTIYF.